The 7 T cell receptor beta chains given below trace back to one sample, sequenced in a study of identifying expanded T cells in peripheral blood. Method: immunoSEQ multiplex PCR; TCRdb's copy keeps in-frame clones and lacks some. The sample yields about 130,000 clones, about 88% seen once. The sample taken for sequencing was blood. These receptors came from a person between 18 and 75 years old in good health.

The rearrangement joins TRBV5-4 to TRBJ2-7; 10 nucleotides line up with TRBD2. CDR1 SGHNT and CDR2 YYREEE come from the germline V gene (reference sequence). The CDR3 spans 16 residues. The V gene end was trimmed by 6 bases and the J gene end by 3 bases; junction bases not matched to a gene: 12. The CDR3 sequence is CASKTAGTSDFYEQYF. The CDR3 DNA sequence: TGTGCCAGCAAAACTGCCGGGACTAGCGATTTCTACGAGCAGTACTTC.

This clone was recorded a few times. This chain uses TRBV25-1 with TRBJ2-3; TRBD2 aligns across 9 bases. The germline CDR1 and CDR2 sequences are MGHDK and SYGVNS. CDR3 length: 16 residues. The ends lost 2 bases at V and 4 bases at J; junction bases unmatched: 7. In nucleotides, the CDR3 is TGTGCCAGCAGTGAAGGGGCGGGGGGGCCCCCAGATACGCAGTATTTT. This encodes CASSEGAGGPPDTQYF.

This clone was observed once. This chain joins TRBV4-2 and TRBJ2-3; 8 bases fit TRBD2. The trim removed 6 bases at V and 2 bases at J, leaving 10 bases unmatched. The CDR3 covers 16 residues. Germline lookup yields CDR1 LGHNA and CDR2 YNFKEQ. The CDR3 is CASRGISGGPTDTQYF. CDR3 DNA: TGTGCCAGCAGGGGAATCAGCGGGGGTCCCACAGATACGCAGTATTTT.

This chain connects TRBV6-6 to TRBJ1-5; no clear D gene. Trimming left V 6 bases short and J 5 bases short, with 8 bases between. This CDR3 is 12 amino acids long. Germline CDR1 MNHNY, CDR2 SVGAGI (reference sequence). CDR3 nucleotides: TGTGCCAGCAGGGAAGGGTATCAGCCCCAGCATTTT. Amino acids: CASREGYQPQHF.

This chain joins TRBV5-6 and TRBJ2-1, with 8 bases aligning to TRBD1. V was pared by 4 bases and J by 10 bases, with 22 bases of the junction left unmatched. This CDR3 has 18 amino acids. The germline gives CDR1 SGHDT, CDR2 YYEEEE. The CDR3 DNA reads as TGTGCCAGCAGCACCTCCCTAGCGTTACAGGGGGATTTTCGGGAGCAGTTCTTC. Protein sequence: CASSTSLALQGDFREQFF.

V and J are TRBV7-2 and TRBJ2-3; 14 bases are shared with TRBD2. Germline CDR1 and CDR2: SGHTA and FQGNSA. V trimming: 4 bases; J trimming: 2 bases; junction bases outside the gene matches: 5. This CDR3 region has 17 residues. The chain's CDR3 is CASSSGLAGGPTDTQYF. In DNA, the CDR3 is TGTGCCAGCAGCTCCGGACTAGCGGGGGGCCCCACAGATACGCAGTATTTT.

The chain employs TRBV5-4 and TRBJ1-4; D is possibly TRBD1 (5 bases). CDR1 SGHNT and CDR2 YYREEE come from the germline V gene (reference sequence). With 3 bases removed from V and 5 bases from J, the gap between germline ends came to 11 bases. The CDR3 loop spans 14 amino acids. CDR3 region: CASSSGLQNEKLFF. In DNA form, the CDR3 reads TGTGCCAGCAGCTCGGGACTGCAGAATGAAAAACTGTTTTTT. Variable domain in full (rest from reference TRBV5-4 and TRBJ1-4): ETGVTQSPTHLIKTRGQQVTLRCSSQSGHNTVSWYQQALGQGPQFIFQYYREEENGRGNFPPRFSGLQFPNYSSELNVNALELDDSALYLCASSSGLQNEKLFFGSGTQLSVL.